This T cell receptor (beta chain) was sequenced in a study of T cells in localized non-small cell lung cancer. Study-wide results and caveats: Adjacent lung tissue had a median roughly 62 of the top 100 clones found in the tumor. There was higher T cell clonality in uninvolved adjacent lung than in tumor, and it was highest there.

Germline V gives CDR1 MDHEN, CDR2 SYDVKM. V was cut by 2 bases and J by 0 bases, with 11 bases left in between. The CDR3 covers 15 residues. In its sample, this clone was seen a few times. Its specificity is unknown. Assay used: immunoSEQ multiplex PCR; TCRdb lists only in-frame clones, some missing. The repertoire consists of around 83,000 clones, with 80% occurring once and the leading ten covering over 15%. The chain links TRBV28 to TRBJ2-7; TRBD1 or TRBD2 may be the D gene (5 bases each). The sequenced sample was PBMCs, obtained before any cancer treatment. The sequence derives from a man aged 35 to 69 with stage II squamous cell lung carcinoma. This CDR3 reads CASSLRGAGSYEQYF. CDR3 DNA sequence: TGTGCCAGCAGTTTACGAGGGGCGGGCTCCTACGAGCAGTACTTC. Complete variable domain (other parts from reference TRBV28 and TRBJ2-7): DVKVTQSSRYLVKRTGEKVFLECVQDMDHENMFWYRQDPGLGLRLIYFSYDVKMKEKGDIPEGYSVSREKKERFSLILESASTNQTSMYLCASSLRGAGSYEQYFGPGTRLTVT.